This T cell receptor beta chain derives from a study of control samples from healthy donors and cancer patients. The data were produced by immunoSEQ multiplex PCR, yet TCRdb's version contains in-frame clones alone and is incomplete. Of 150,000 or so clones in the sample, roughly 94% were seen once. Trimming cost V 0 bases and J 7 bases; bases outside gene matches: 8. The CDR3 extends over 16 amino acids. Germline CDR1 and CDR2: LGHNT and FRNRAP. This rearrangement joins TRBV12-5 to TRBJ1-5; TRBD1 aligns across 8 bases. Sequenced material: PBMCs. The clonotype comes from a man in his 60s with colorectal cancer. In nucleotides, the CDR3 is TGTGCTAGTGGTTTGGTAAGGGACAGGCCAGACCAGCCCCAGCATTTT. It yields the protein CASGLVRDRPDQPQHF.